This passage covers 2 T cell receptor beta chains from one sample sequenced in a study of shared clonotypes between healthy human individuals. Sequencing was performed with immunoSEQ multiplex PCR; in TCRdb, only in-frame clones are kept and a portion is missing. The data show about 1 million clones, with about 75% seen just once and about 1.4% held by the top ten. Sequencing input: memory CD4+ T cells sorted from blood. As for subset: CD45RA-negative fraction. Source of these receptors: a man aged 18 to 30 in good health.

This chain joins TRBV2 and TRBJ2-3, with 7 bases that match TRBD2. V trimming: 7 bases; J trimming: 3 bases; junction bases outside the gene matches: 10. Germline CDR1 SNHLY, CDR2 FYNNEI. The CDR3 is 15 residues long. In nucleotides, the CDR3 is TGTGCCAGCATGAATTCGGGACTAAGAACAGATACGCAGTATTTT. This encodes CASMNSGLRTDTQYF.

The V call is TRBV18, the J call TRBJ1-3; 7 nucleotides match TRBD1. The CDR3 is 14 residues long. Looked up from germline, CDR1 is KGHSH and CDR2 is LQKENI. Losses at the gene ends were 3 bases for V and 4 bases for J; bases not matched to a gene: 3. The CDR3 coding sequence is TGTGCCAGCTCACCGAAGGGACAGGGAAACACCATATATTTT. As protein: CASSPKGQGNTIYF.